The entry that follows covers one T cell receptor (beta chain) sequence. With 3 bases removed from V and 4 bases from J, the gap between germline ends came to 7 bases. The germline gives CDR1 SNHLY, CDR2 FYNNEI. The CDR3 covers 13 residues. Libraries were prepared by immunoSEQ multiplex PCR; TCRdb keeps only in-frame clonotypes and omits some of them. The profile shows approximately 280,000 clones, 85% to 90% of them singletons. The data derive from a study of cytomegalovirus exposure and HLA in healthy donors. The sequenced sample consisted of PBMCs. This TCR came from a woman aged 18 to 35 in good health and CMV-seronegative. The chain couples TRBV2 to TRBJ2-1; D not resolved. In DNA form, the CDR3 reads TGTGCCAGCAGTGATTCTGTGTACAATGAGCAGTTCTTC. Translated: CASSDSVYNEQFF.